Given below is one TCR beta chain in context. Its matching antigen is unknown. Sequenced by immunoSEQ multiplex PCR; TCRdb stores in-frame clones only, minus some. The data include fewer than 8,500 clones; the top ten clones carry 3.5% to 4.5%. This sample is part of a study of T cell clonality in common variable immunodeficiency. Study results and limitations: Fewer deletions and N-nucleotide insertions were reportedly seen in common variable immunodeficiency TCR beta sequences. Authors noted CVID clonality's cause needs subpopulation repertoire sequencing.

Source material: peripheral blood mononuclear cells. The source of this sequence is a human donor with common variable immunodeficiency.

The CDR3 loop reads CASSSHGQGNGYTF. The CDR3 DNA, read in part, is TGTGCCAGCAGCTCGCACGGACAGGGAAACGGC. The J gene is TRBJ1-2, the V gene TRBV7-9; 8 positions match TRBD1. The read ends 3 residues shy of where the CDR3 ends; the end is completed using the germline J gene. Germline V gene sequence: CDR1 SEHNR, CDR2 FQNEAQ (reference sequence). CDR3 length: 14 residues.